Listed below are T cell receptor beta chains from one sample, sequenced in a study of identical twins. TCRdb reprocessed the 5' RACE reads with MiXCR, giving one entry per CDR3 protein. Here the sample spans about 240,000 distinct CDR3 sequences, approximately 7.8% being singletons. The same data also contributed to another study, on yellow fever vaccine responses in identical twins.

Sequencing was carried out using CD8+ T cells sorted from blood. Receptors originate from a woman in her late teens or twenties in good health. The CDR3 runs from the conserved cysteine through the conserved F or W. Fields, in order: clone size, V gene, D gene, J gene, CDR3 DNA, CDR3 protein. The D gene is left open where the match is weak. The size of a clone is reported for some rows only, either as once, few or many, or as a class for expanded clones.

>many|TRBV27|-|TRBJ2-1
TGTGCCAGCAGTCAGCCTTCCTACAATGAGCAGTTCTTC
CASSQPSYNEQFF
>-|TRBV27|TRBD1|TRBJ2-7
TGTGCCAGCAGTTTAACGGGACAGGGCGACGAGCAGTACTTC
CASSLTGQGDEQYF
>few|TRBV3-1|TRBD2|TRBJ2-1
TGTGCCAGCAGCCGCCGGACTAGCGGGGGGCCTTACAATGAGCAGTTCTTC
CASSRRTSGGPYNEQFF
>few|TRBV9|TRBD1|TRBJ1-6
TGTGCCAGCAGCTCGGGACAGTCAAGTTCACCCCTCCACTTT
CASSSGQSSSPLHF
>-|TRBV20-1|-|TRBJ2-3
TGCTGTGCTAGAGAACCCGTCCAGGGGATCACAGATACGCAGTATTTT
CCAREPVQGITDTQYF
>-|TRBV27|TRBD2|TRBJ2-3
TGTGCCAGCACAGCGGGGGTGTACACAGATACGCAGTATTTT
CASTAGVYTDTQYF
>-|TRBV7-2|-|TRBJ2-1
TGTGCCAGCAGCCTCAACTGGCGGAATGAGCAGTTCTTC
CASSLNWRNEQFF
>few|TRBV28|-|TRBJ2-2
TGTGCCAGCACCCTCCCGGCGGGCACCGGGGAGCTGTTTTTT
CASTLPAGTGELFF
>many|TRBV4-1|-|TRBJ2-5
TGCGCCAGCAGCCAAGACCATGTCGAGGGGGTAGGGGAGACCCAGTACTTC
CASSQDHVEGVGETQYF
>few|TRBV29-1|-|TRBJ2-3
TGCAGCGTCCATGGGATGGAGGATACGCAGTATTTT
CSVHGMEDTQYF
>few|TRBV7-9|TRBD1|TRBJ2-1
TGTGCCAGCAGCTTTTGGGGGGACAGGGAATCCTACAATGAGCAGTTCTTC
CASSFWGDRESYNEQFF
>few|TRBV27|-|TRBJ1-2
TGTGCCAGCAGTCCTTTTTTGGACACAAGGTTTAATGGCTACACCTTC
CASSPFLDTRFNGYTF
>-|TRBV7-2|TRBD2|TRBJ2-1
TGTGCCAGCAGCCTAATGGGACTAGCGTATGAGCAGTTCTTC
CASSLMGLAYEQFF
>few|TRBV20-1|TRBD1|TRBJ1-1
TGCAGTGCTAGGGGACAGGGGAGGGCGGAAGCTTTCTTT
CSARGQGRAEAFF
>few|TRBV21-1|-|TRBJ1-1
TGTGCCAGCAGCAAAAGGGGGACAGTTAACACTGAAGCTTTCTTT
CASSKRGTVNTEAFF
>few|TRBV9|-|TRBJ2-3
TGTGCCAGCAGCCCCGGGGCAGGGAGCACAGATACGCAGTATTTT
CASSPGAGSTDTQYF
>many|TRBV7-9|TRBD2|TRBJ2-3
TGTGCCAGCAGAAGAACGGGAGGGCCGGAAGATACGCAGTATTTT
CASRRTGGPEDTQYF
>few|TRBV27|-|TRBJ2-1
TGTGCCAGCAGAACGGGACCTTGGGACTCCTACAATGAGCAGTTCTTC
CASRTGPWDSYNEQFF
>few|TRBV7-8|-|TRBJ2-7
TGTGCCAGCAGCTCCAGCGGGTGGAGCTCCTACGAGCAGTACTTC
CASSSSGWSSYEQYF
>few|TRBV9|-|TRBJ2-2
TGTGCCAGCAGCCCAACCGGCTCGACGAACACCGGGGAGCTGTTTTTT
CASSPTGSTNTGELFF
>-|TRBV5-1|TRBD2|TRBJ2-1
TGCGCCAGCAGCTTGGATGGGACAAGGACTAGCGGGAGGGCCTACGTACGCTCCTACAATGAGCAGTTCTTC
CASSLDGTRTSGRAYVRSYNEQFF
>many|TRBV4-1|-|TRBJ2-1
TGCGCCAGCAGCCAAGATCTTTGGGAAGGCGGCAATGAGCAGTTCTTC
CASSQDLWEGGNEQFF
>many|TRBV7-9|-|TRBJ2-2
TGTGCCAGCAGCCAAGCTCTAAGCGGGGAGCTGTTTTTT
CASSQALSGELFF
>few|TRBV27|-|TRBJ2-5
TGTGCCAGCAGTCCATACCTTGGTGGGGAGACCCAGTACTTC
CASSPYLGGETQYF
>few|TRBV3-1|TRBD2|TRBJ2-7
TGTGCCAGCAGCCAAGAGAGGACTAGAGACGAGCAGTACTTC
CASSQERTRDEQYF
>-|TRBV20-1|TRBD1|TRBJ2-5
TGCAGTGCTAGAGATATCGTACAGGGGGGAACTGGGACCCAGTACTTC
CSARDIVQGGTGTQYF
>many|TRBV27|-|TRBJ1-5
TGTGCCAGCAGTTCTGGCAATCAGCCCCAGCATTTT
CASSSGNQPQHF
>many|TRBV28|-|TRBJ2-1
TGTGCCAGCAGCCTCGGGCTAGCGACCTACAATGAGCAGTTCTTC
CASSLGLATYNEQFF
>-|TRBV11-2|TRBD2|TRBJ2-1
TGTGCCAGCAGCTTAGGCATCCTAGCGGGGGGCTCCTACAATGAGCAGTTCTTC
CASSLGILAGGSYNEQFF
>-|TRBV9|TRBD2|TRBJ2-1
TGTGCCAGCAGTCCTCCAGGGACTAGCGGTCCCTACAATGAGCAGTTCTTC
CASSPPGTSGPYNEQFF
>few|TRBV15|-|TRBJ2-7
TGTGCCACCAGCAGAGCACGATCGGGGTTCTACGAGCAGTACTTC
CATSRARSGFYEQYF
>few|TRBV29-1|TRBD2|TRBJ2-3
TGCAGCGTCCTCTCAGCGGGGGGGCTCGCAGATACGCAGTATTTT
CSVLSAGGLADTQYF
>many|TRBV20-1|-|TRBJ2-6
TGCAGTGCTAGAGGGGGACATTTGGCTGGGGCCAACGTCCTGACTTTC
CSARGGHLAGANVLTF
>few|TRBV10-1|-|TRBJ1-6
TGCGCCAGCAGTGACGGAGATTCACCCCTCCACTTT
CASSDGDSPLHF
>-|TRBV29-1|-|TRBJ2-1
TGCAGCGTTGAGGGGGCAGCGTTGAGCTCCTACAATGAGCAGTTCTTC
CSVEGAALSSYNEQFF
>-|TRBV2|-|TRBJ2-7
TGTGCCAGCAGTGCCTCGGCGGCCTACGAGCAGTACTTC
CASSASAAYEQYF
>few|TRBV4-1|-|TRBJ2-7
TGCGCCAGCAGCCAAGGAGGGTCACGGGCTCGGAGCTCCTACGAGCAGTACTTC
CASSQGGSRARSSYEQYF
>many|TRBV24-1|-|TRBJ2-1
TGTGCCACCAGTGATTTAAAGACAGGCCATCTCTTC
CATSDLKTGHLF
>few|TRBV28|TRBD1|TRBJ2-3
TGTGCCAGCAGTATCCCCGGGACAGAGAGCACAGATACGCAGTATTTT
CASSIPGTESTDTQYF
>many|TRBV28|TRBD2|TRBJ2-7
TGTGCCAGCAGTGTACTAGCGGGAGTTAGAGAGCAGTACTTC
CASSVLAGVREQYF
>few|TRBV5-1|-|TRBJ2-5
TGCGCCAGCGCACCATCGGGCGGTGACGAACAAGAGACCCAGTACTTC
CASAPSGGDEQETQYF
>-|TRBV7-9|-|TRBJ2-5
TGTGCCAGCAGTTCCCCTAGCGTACGAGAGACCCAGTACTTC
CASSSPSVRETQYF
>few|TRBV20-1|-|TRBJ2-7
TGCAGTGCTAGATTGGACAGCTACGAGCAGTACTTC
CSARLDSYEQYF
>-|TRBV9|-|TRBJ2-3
TGTGCCAGCAGCGAGACTTTCATACTCACAGATACGCAGTATTTT
CASSETFILTDTQYF
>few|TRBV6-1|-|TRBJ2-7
TGTGCCAGCAGTGATCCAATGGGCGGGCCCAGGGGCTCCTACGAGCAGTACTTC
CASSDPMGGPRGSYEQYF
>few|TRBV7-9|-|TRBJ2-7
TGTGCCAGCAGCCCGAGGGGACATCCCTACGAGCAGTACTTC
CASSPRGHPYEQYF
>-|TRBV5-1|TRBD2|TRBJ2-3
TGCGCCAGCAGCCTTAGTTCTAGCGGGGGAGGGTCAGATACGCAGTATTTT
CASSLSSSGGGSDTQYF
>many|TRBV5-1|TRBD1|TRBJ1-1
TGCGCCAGCAGCTTGATAGGGACAGAAGAAGAAGCTTTCTTT
CASSLIGTEEEAFF
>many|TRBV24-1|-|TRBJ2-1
TGTGCCACCAGTGATTTGCAAGGGTTTGGTGAGCAGTTCTTC
CATSDLQGFGEQFF
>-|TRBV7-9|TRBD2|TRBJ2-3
TGTGCCAGCAGCTCCTGGACTAGCGAGAGCACAGATACGCAGTATTTT
CASSSWTSESTDTQYF
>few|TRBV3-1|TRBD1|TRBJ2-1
TGTGCCAGCAGCCAAGCCCTAATCCGGGACAGTTTTGAACGCAACAATGAGCAGTTCTTC
CASSQALIRDSFERNNEQFF
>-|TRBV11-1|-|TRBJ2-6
TGTGCCAGCAGCTTAGTGGAGGGAGAGAGCCACGGCTCTGGGGCCTACGTCCTGACTTTC
CASSLVEGESHGSGAYVLTF
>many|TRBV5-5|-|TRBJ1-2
TGTGCCAGCAGCTTGGGTGAATTC
CASSLGEF